This T cell receptor (beta chain) was sequenced during a study of spatial heterogeneity in lung cancer (dated by TCRdb to about 2019). For the study in its entirety: Beta-chain transcripts were consistently detected in greater numbers than alpha-chain transcripts, which likely reflected higher beta-chain transcript abundance. In the raw uncorrected reads, each unique combination of TCR and UMI appeared on average more than ten times. The study quantitatively compared TCR alpha and beta repertoires across multiple tumor regions, matched nontumor lung and blood in non-small cell lung cancer. The study linked features of the TCR repertoire to counts of nonsynonymous mutations, which were determined by whole-exome sequencing of tumor tissue. Both alpha and beta chains were TCR-sequenced in approximately 220 tumor regions, about 64 matched nontumor lung samples and more than 50 PBMC samples obtained at surgery.

Library prep was done by 5' RACE. The reads were generated on a NextSeq 500. In the TCR library protocol, a unique molecular identifier was attached to each TCR cDNA molecule so that PCR and sequencing errors could be corrected. Per the original workflow: Decombinator tools were used for TCR identification, UMI-based error correction and CDR3 extraction. Expanded TCRs were defined as those above a frequency of 2 per 1,000, corresponding to the top 1% of the tumor frequency distribution. Renyi diversity was calculated using the R vegan package after each repertoire was subsampled 100 times to 5,000 TCRs. CDR3 similarity networks were built from amino acid triplet string-kernel similarity, with CDR3s being connected when pairwise similarity was above 0.82. Clones were called with MiXCR by TCRdb after fastp trimmed the public reads at Q25, and only in-frame beta chains were retained. Entries are consolidated by CDR3 protein sequence, retaining the most common genes and DNA. In this record, the V and J calls reflect TCRdb's handling and not the investigators' own analysis. The sample has 35,000 to 50,000 distinct CDR3 sequences on record, approximately 3% of them singletons. The top ten clones comprise 30% to 45% of the sample.

This clonotype was detected ten times or more. Its antigen remains undetermined. No base quality values were provided; no much bigger clone lies one nucleotide off. Results the study describes overall, beyond this receptor: Confirming at a functional level the hypothesis that regional TCRs recognize regional mutations was considered to require additional single-cell paired TCR alpha and beta sequencing.

Including the terminal cysteine and phenylalanine, the CDR3 comprises 13 residues. Just CDR3 DNA is preserved here, 39 bases in frame from base 1. V is reduced by 5 bases and J by 10 bases, leaving a spacing of 17 bases between them. Taken from the germline V gene, the CDR1 and CDR2 loops are MDHEN and SYDVKM. The time point label on this specimen signifies: sample taken at primary tumor resection. Donors were 72 patients with early-stage, untreated non-small cell lung cancer from the lung TRACERx cohort. TCR sequencing used whole RNA extracted from tumor and nontumor lung tissue, or from cryopreserved PBMC samples, without cell sorting. Only patients with enough RNA available from two or more tumor regions were chosen for TCR sequencing. Before being selected, tumor and adjacent nontumor lung specimens were reviewed by a lung pathologist.

The rearranged segments are TRBV28 and TRBJ1-2; TRBD1 might be the D gene, on 6 matching bases. The receptor comes from a male donor with early-stage non-small cell lung cancer. Here the sequenced sample was normal lung tissue next to the tumor, taken at surgery. The sequenced DNA is TGTGCCAGCAGTGTTCCGGGACAACCCAACTACACCTTC. Translated, this gives CASSVPGQPNYTF.